The clone carrying this T cell receptor (beta chain) was detected ten times or more. This record comes from a study of early T cells in non-severe SARS-CoV-2 infection. The CDR3 extends over 16 amino acids. Trimming removed 4 bases from V and 7 bases from J; junction bases left unmatched: 4. The germline gives CDR1 SEHNR, CDR2 FQNEAQ (reference sequence). From the 5' RACE reads, TCRdb called clonotypes with MiXCR, one entry per CDR3 protein. In the table there are about 49,000 distinct CDR3 sequences, about 4% of which are singletons. The rearrangement joins TRBV7-9 to TRBJ2-1; TRBD2 aligns across 16 bases. Sequenced sample: whole blood. This sequence was found in an adult who was a healthcare worker with PCR-confirmed SARS-CoV-2 infection or an uninfected control (not recorded which). The CDR3 DNA is TGTGCCAGCAGCTCCGGGACTAGCGGGGGGGCAAATGAGCAGTTCTTC. This gives the protein CASSSGTSGGANEQFF.